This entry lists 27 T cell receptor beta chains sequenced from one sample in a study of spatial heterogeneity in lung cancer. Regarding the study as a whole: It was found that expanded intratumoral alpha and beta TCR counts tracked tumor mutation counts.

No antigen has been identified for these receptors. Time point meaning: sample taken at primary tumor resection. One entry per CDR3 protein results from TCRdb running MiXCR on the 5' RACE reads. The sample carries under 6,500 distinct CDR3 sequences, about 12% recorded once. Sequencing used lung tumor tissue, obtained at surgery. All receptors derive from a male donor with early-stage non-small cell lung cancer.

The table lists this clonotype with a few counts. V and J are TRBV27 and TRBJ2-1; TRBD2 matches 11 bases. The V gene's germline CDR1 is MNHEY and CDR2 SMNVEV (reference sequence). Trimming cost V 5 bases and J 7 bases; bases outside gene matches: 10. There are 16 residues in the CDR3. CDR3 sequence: CASSPLSSGRGNEQFF. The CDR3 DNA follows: TGTGCCAGCAGTCCCCTTAGTAGCGGGAGGGGGAATGAGCAGTTCTTC.

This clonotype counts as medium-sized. The CDR3 DNA sequence: TGTGCCAACAATGACGGAACCTCTGGAAACACCATATATTTT. Translated: CANNDGTSGNTIYF. This chain links TRBV6-2 or TRBV6-3 with TRBJ1-3; D gene unclear. In germline, CDR1 is MNHEY, CDR2 SVGEGT. The germline V and J ends were trimmed by 10 bases and 0 bases, with 13 bases remaining between them. The CDR3 is 14 amino acids.

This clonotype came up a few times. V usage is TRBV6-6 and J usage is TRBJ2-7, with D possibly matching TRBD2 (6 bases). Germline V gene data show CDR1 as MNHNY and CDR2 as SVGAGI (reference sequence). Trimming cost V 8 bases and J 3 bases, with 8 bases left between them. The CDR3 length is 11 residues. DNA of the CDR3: TGTGCCAGCGCGGGGAGCTACGAGCAGTACGTC. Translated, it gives CASAGSYEQYV.

The CDR3 sequence: CASSLGLISSYEQYF. Here the CDR3 DNA reads TGTGCCAGCAGCCTAGGACTCATTTCCTCCTACGAGCAGTACTTC. The gene calls are TRBV7-2 and TRBJ2-7, with D maybe TRBD2 (5 bases). The CDR3 is made up of 15 amino acids. Germline CDR1 reads SGHTA; CDR2 reads FQGNSA. Trimming pared 5 bases from V and 0 bases from J, leaving 14 bases between.

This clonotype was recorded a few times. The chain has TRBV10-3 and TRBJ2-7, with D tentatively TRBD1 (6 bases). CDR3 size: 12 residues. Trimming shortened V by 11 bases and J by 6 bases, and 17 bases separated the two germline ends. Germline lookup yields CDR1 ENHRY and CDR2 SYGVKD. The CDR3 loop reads CAASGVGLEQYV. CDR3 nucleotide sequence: TGTGCCGCGTCAGGGGTAGGACTCGAGCAGTACGTC.

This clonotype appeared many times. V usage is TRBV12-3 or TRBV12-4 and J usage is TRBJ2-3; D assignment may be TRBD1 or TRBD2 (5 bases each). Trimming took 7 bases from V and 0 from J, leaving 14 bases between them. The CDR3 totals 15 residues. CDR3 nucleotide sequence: TGTGCCAGCAAGACAGACCGGGACAGCACAGATACGCAGTATTTT. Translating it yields CASKTDRDSTDTQYF.

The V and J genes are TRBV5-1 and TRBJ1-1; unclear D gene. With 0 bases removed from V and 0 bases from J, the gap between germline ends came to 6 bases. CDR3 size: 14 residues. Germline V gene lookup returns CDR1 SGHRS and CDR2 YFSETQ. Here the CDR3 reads CASSLGLVNTEAFF. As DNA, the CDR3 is TGCGCCAGCAGCTTGGGCTTAGTGAACACTGAAGCTTTCTTT.

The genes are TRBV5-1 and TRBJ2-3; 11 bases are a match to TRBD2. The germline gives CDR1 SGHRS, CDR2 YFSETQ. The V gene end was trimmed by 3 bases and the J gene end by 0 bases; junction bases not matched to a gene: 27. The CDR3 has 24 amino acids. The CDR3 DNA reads TGCGCCAGCAGCTCTTGGACCGGGACAGTGACCGGGACTAGCGGTCGGACTAGCACAGATACGCAGTATTTT. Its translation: CASSSWTGTVTGTSGRTSTDTQYF.

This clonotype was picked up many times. The CDR3: CASSNSDTNSPLHF. CDR3 in DNA: TGTGCCAGCAGTAATTCGGACACCAATTCACCCCTCCACTTT. V and J are TRBV12-3 or TRBV12-4 and TRBJ1-6; TRBD1 is a possible D gene (5 bases). This CDR3 has 14 residues. V lost 5 bases to trimming and J lost 7 bases, with 12 bases between them.

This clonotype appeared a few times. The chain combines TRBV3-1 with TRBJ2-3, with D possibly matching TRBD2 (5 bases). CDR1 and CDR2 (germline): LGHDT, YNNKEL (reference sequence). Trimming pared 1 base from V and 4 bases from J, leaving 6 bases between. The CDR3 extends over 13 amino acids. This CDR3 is CASSQVLADTQYF. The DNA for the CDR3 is TGTGCCAGCAGCCAAGTACTAGCAGATACGCAGTATTTT.

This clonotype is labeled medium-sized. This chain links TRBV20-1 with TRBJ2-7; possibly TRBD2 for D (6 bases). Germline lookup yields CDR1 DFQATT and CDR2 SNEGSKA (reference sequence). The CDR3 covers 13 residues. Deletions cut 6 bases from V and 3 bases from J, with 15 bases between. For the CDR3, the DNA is TGCAGTGCCAAGGAGGGTTCAAGCTACGAGCAGTACTTC. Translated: CSAKEGSSYEQYF.

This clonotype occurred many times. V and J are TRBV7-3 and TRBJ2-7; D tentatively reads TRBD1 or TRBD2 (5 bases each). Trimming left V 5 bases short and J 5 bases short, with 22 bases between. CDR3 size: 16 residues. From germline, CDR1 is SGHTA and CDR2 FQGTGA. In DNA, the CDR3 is TGTGCCAGCAGCCCGCGGACGGGACCCGTGGGCGACGAGCAGTACTTC. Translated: CASSPRTGPVGDEQYF.

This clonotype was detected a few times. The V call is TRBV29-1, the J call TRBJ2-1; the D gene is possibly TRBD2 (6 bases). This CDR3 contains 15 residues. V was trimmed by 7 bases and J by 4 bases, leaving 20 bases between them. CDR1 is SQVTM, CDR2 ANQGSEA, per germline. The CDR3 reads CSANTGTRSYNEQFF. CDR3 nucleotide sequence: TGCAGCGCGAACACGGGGACTCGGAGTTACAATGAGCAGTTCTTC.

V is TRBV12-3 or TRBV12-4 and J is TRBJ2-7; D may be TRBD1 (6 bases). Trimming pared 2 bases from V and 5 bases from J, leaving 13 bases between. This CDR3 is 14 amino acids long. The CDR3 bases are TGTGCCAGCAGTTTAAGGCAGGGGAAGGACGAGCAGTACTTC. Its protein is CASSLRQGKDEQYF.

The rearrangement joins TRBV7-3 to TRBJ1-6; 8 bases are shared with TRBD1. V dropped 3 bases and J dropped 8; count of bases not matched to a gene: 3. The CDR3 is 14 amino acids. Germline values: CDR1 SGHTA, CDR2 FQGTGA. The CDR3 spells CASSLTGEYSPLHF. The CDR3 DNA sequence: TGTGCCAGCAGCTTGACAGGGGAGTATTCACCCCTCCACTTT.

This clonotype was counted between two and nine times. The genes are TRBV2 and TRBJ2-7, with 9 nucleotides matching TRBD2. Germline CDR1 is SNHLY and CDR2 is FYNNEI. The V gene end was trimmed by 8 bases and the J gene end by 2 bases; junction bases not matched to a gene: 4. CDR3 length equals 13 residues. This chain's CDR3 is CASQREATYEQYV. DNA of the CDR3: TGTGCCAGCCAGCGGGAGGCGACCTACGAGCAGTACGTC.

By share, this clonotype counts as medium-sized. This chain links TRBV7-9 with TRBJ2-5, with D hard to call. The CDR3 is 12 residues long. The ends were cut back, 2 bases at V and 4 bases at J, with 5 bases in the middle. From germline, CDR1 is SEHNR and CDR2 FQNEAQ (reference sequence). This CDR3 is CASSLQPETQYF. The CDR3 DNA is TGTGCCAGCAGCTTACAGCCAGAGACCCAGTACTTC.

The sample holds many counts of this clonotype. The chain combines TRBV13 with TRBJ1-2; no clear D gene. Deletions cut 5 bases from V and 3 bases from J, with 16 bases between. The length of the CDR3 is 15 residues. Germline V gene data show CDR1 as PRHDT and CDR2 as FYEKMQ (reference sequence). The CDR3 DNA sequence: TGTGCCAGCAGCCGAGCCGGACGCGGAGACTATGGCTACACCTTC. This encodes CASSRAGRGDYGYTF.

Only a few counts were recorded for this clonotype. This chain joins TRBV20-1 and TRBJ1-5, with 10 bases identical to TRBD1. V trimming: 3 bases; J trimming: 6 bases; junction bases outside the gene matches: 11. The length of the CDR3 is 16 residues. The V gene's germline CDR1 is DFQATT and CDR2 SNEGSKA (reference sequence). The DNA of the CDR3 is TGCAGTGCTAGTGTCCCAGGGACAGGGGAAAGTCAGCCCCAGCATTTT. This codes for CSASVPGTGESQPQHF.

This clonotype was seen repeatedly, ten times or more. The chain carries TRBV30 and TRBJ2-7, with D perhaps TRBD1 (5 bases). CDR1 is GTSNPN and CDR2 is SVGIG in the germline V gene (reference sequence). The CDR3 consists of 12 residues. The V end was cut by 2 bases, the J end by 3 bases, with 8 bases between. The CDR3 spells CAWSKQVYEQYF. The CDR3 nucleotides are TGTGCCTGGAGTAAACAGGTCTACGAGCAGTACTTC.

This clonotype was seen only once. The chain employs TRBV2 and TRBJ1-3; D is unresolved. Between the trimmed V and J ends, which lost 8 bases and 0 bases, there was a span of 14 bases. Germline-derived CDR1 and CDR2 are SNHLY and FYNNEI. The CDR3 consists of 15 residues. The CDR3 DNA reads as TGTGCCAGCGGCGAAGAGAGAGTCTCTGGAAACACCATATATTTT. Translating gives CASGEERVSGNTIYF.

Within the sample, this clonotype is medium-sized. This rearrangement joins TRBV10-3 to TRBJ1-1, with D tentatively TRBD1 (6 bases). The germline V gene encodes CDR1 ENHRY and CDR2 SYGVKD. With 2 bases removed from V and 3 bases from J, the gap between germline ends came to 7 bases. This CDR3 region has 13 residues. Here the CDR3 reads CAISERQDTEAFF. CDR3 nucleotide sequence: TGTGCCATCAGTGAGCGACAGGACACTGAAGCTTTCTTT.

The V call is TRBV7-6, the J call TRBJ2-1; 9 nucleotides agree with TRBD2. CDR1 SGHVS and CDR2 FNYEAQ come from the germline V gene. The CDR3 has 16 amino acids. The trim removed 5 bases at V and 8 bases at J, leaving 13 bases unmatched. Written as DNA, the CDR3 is TGTGCCAGCAGCCTAGGGGGCGGGAGGGCCCTGGATGAGCAGTTCTTC. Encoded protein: CASSLGGGRALDEQFF.

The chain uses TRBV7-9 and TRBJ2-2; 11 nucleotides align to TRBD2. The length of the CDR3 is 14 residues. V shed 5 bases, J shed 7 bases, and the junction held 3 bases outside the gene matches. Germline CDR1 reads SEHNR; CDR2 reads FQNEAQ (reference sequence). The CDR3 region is CASSPGLAGGELFF. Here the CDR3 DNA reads TGTGCCAGCAGCCCCGGACTAGCGGGCGGGGAGCTGTTTTTT.

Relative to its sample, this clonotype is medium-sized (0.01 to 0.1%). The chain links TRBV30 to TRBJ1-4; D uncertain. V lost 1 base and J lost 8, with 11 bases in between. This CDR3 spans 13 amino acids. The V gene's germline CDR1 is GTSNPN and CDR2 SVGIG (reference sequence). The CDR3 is CAWSAGYGEKLFF. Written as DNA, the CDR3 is TGTGCCTGGAGTGCCGGCTATGGGGAAAAACTGTTTTTT.

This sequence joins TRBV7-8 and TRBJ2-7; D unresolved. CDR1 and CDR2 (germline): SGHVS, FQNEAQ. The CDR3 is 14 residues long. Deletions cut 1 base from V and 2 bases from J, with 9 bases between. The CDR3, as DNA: TGTGCCAGCAGCTTAGAGCACGGCACCTACGAGCAGTACGTC. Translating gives CASSLEHGTYEQYV.

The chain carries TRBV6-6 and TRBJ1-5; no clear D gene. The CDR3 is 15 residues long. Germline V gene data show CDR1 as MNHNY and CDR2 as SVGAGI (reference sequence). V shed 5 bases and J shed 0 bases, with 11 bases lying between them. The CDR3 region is CASSLSRVSNQPQHF. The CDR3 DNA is TGTGCCAGCAGTCTTTCACGGGTTAGCAATCAGCCCCAGCATTTT.